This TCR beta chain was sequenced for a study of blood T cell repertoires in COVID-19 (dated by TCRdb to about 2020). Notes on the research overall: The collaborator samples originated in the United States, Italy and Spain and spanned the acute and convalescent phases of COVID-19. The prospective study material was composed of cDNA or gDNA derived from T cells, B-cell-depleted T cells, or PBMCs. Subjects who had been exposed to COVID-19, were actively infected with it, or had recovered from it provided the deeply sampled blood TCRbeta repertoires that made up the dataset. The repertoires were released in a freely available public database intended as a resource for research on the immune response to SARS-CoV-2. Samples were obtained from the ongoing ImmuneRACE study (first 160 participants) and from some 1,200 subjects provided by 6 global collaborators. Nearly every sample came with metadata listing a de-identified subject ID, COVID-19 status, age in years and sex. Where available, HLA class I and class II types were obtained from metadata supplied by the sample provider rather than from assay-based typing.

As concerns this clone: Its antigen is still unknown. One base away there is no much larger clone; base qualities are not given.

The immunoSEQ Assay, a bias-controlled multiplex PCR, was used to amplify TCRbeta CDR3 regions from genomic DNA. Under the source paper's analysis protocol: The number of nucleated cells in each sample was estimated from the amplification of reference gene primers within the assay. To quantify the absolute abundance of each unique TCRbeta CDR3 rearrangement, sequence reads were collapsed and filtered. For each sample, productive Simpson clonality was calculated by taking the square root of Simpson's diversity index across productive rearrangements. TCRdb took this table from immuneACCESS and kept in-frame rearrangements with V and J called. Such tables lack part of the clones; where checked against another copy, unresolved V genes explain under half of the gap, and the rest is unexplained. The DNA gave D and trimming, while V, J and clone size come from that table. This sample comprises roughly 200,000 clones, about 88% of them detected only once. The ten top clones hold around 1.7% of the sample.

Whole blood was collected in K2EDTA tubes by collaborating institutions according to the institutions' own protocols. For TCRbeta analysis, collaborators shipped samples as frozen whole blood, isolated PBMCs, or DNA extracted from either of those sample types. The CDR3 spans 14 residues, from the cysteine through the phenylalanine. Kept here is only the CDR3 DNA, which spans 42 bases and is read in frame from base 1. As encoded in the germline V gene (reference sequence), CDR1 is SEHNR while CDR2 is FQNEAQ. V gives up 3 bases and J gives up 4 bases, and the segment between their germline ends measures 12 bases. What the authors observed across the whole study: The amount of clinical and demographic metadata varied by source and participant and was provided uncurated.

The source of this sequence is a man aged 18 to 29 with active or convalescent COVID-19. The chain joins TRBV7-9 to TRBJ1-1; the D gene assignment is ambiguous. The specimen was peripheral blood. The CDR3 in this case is CASSFYREGTEAFF. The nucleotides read TGTGCCAGCAGCTTTTATCGGGAAGGCACTGAAGCTTTCTTT.